This TCR beta chain was captured by sequencing in a study of T cells in Graves' hyperthyroidism and ophthalmopathy. Study observations and caveats: In the analysis, a 13 V-J model separated ophthalmopathy from stable hyperthyroidism.

What was amplified from RNA transcripts were TCR beta CDR3 regions. Initially, a first-round RT-PCR of the TCR CDR3 employed the HTBI primer set. Using its own MiXCR run on the multiplex PCR reads, TCRdb lists one record per CDR3 protein. This table holds hundreds of thousands of distinct CDR3 sequences, 12% to 15% found once. This clonotype appeared a few times. Its antigen is still unknown. When ophthalmopathy did not progress within 18 months, Graves' hyperthyroidism was considered stable. Subjects aged 18 to 65 presented with newly diagnosed hyperthyroidism of less than 2 months' duration. This sample holds PBMCs from roughly 10 ml fresh peripheral blood. Germline V CDR1 and CDR2: SQVTM, ANQGSEA. V lost 6 bases to trimming and J lost 4 bases; unmatched junction nucleotides: 1. The CDR3 runs to 12 residues.

The chain links TRBV29-1 to TRBJ1-2; 11 bases align to TRBD1. Sample: blood. This sequence was found in a woman aged 18-29 years with Graves' hyperthyroidism. The CDR3 loop is CSVDRGLYGYTF. CDR3 nucleotide sequence: TGCAGCGTGGACAGGGGGCTCTATGGCTACACCTTC.